The 21 T cell receptor beta chains given below trace back to one sample, sequenced in a study of T cell responses to AZD1222 COVID-19 vaccine. Sequencing used immunoSEQ multiplex PCR; TCRdb keeps in-frame clones, though not all of them. The sample has about 110,000 clones, about 92% seen once. The specimen comprised peripheral blood, sampled on day 0 of AZD1222 vaccination. The source is an adult in good health.

This chain joins TRBV27 and TRBJ1-4; the D gene is possibly TRBD1 (6 bases). V gave up 6 bases and J gave up 3 bases, with 11 bases separating them. Germline loops: CDR1 MNHEY, CDR2 SMNVEV (reference sequence). The CDR3 is 14 residues long. CDR3 DNA sequence: TGTGCCAGCAGCCAGCACAGGGCTAATGAAAAACTGTTTTTT. It is translated as CASSQHRANEKLFF.

The rearrangement links TRBV12-3 or TRBV12-4 to TRBJ2-5; tentative D call: TRBD2 (5 bases). The V and J ends lost 4 bases and 3 bases respectively, with 9 bases between them. There are 13 residues in the CDR3. Here the CDR3 DNA reads TGTGCCAGCAGTTCGGGATCCAAAGAGACCCAGTACTTC. It yields the protein CASSSGSKETQYF.

V and J are TRBV7-2 and TRBJ1-2; D is uncertain. V was cut by 4 bases and J by 8 bases, with 14 bases left in between. The CDR3 consists of 13 residues. The germline CDR1 and CDR2 sequences are SGHTA and FQGNSA. CDR3: CASSSSPLRGYTF. DNA for the CDR3: TGTGCCAGCAGCTCTAGCCCCCTTAGGGGCTACACCTTC.

The chain employs TRBV2 and TRBJ1-5, with 9 positions matching TRBD1. Looked up from germline, CDR1 is SNHLY and CDR2 is FYNNEI. The J segment lost 4 bases and the V segment lost 5 bases, leaving 6 bases of the junction unmatched. There are 15 residues in the CDR3. The CDR3 nucleotides are TGTGCCAGCAGTACCGGGGGACAGGGTAATCAGCCCCAGCATTTT. Protein sequence: CASSTGGQGNQPQHF.

The V and J genes are TRBV28 and TRBJ1-6; D not certain. Between the trimmed V and J ends, which lost 7 bases and 8 bases, there was a span of 15 bases. CDR3 length equals 14 residues. Germline values: CDR1 MDHEN, CDR2 SYDVKM. CDR3 residues: CASIMKGSYSPLHF. The CDR3 DNA reads as TGTGCCAGCATCATGAAGGGATCATATTCACCCCTCCACTTT.

The chain employs TRBV19 and TRBJ1-2, with D possibly being TRBD1 (6 bases). The CDR3 consists of 14 residues. V dropped 6 bases and J dropped 6 bases, with 17 bases sitting between them. Germline V gene lookup returns CDR1 LNHDA and CDR2 SQIVND (reference sequence). The CDR3 sequence is CASRNQGIENGYTF. Here the CDR3 DNA reads TGTGCCAGTAGGAATCAGGGGATAGAAAATGGCTACACCTTC.

This chain uses TRBV5-1 with TRBJ2-1; the match to TRBD2 covers 13 bases. Trimming at V came to 0 bases and at J to 9 bases, leaving 6 bases not matched to a gene. The CDR3 totals 16 residues. Germline V gene lookup returns CDR1 SGHRS and CDR2 YFSETQ. The CDR3, as DNA: TGCGCCAGCAGCTTGGACGGACTAGCGGGAGAAAGTGAGCAGTTCTTC. Protein product: CASSLDGLAGESEQFF.

This rearrangement joins TRBV28 to TRBJ2-1; 12 bases match TRBD2. Looked up from germline, CDR1 is MDHEN and CDR2 is SYDVKM. The CDR3 length is 15 residues. The trim removed 5 bases at V and 7 bases at J, leaving 6 bases unmatched. CDR3 bases: TGTGCCAGCAGTCGTCTAGCGGGAGGGCCTAATGAGCAGTTCTTC. It encodes CASSRLAGGPNEQFF.

The rearrangement links TRBV4-3 to TRBJ2-2; no clear D gene. The V end was cut by 2 bases, the J end by 7 bases, with 11 bases between. CDR1 is LGHNA and CDR2 is YSLEER in the germline V gene. This CDR3 spans 14 amino acids. The CDR3 DNA follows: TGCGCCAGCAGCCAAATCGAAGGGAACGGGGAGCTGTTTTTT. It encodes CASSQIEGNGELFF.

The V and J genes are TRBV4-3 and TRBJ2-1, with 8 bases matching TRBD2. The length of the CDR3 is 13 residues. In germline, CDR1 is LGHNA, CDR2 YSLEER. J was trimmed by 12 bases and V by 4 bases; bases with no gene match: 8. The CDR3 spells CASSRGLVIGQFF. CDR3 nucleotides: TGCGCCAGCAGCCGGGGACTAGTGATAGGGCAGTTCTTC.

This chain connects TRBV7-3 to TRBJ2-7; D gene ambiguous. The V end lost 1 base, the J end lost 3 bases, and 7 bases lay between the germline ends. This CDR3 contains 13 residues. Germline V gives CDR1 SGHTA, CDR2 FQGTGA. The CDR3 DNA reads as TGTGCCAGCAGCTTAAGGGTGGGCTACGAGCAGTACTTC. The encoded protein is CASSLRVGYEQYF.

The chain couples TRBV7-2 to TRBJ2-2, with D perhaps TRBD2 (6 bases). Germline CDR1 and CDR2: SGHTA and FQGNSA. V was clipped by 5 bases and J by 1 base, with 17 bases between them. This CDR3 spans 17 amino acids. CDR3 DNA: TGTGCCAGCAGCCCGGCTCTGGGCGGGGAGAACACCGGGGAGCTGTTTTTT. It specifies CASSPALGGENTGELFF.

The chain links TRBV15 to TRBJ2-3; D not resolved. The CDR3 is made up of 13 amino acids. Trimming removed 1 base at V and 6 bases at J, with 8 bases between. Germline assignment: CDR1 LNHNV and CDR2 YYDKDF (reference sequence). CDR3 nucleotide sequence: TGTGCCACCAGCAGAGGGCAAGGGGATACGCAGTATTTT. It is translated as CATSRGQGDTQYF. Full variable domain (missing parts from reference TRBV15 and TRBJ2-3): DAMVIQNPRYQVTQFGKPVTLSCSQTLNHNVMYWYQQKSSQAPKLLFHYYDKDFNNEADTPDNFQSRRPNTSFCFLDIRSPGLGDTAMYLCATSRGQGDTQYFGPGTRLTVL.

V usage is TRBV30 and J usage is TRBJ2-7, with TRBD1 matching 7 bases. Trimming cost V 2 bases and J 3 bases; bases outside gene matches: 1. CDR3 size: 12 residues. Germline assignment: CDR1 GTSNPN and CDR2 SVGIG (reference sequence). In DNA, the CDR3 is TGTGCCTGGAGTCCAGGGGGCTACGAGCAGTACTTC. Amino acids: CAWSPGGYEQYF.

The gene calls are TRBV21-1 and TRBJ2-7; the table's D call, TRBD2, has no DNA check behind it. TRBV21-1 is a documented pseudogene. This CDR3 region has 15 residues. CDR3 protein: CASSKDAESSYEQYF. The DNA of the CDR3 is TGTGCCAGCAGCAAAGATGCCGAGAGCTCCTACGAGCAGTACTTC.

The V and J genes are TRBV24-1 and TRBJ2-2, with unresolved D. V was trimmed by 6 bases and J by 3 bases, leaving 4 bases between them. Germline CDR1 reads KGHDR; CDR2 reads SFDVKD. The CDR3 length is 12 residues. The CDR3 reads CATSTYTGELFF. The CDR3 DNA is TGTGCCACCAGTACGTACACCGGGGAGCTGTTTTTT.

This clone came up once. The rearrangement joins TRBV7-9 to TRBJ1-3; no clear D gene. CDR3 length: 14 residues. From germline, CDR1 is SEHNR and CDR2 FQNEAQ (reference sequence). Trimming stripped 2 bases from V and 4 bases from J, with 9 bases between. CDR3 coding DNA: TGTGCCAGCAGCTTAAGGGAGGAGGGAAACACCATATATTTT. Translated: CASSLREEGNTIYF.

The V gene is TRBV6-5, the J gene TRBJ1-4; 7 bases match TRBD1. V shed 6 bases and J 8 bases; nucleotides not matched to a gene: 9. The CDR3 runs to 14 residues. The V gene's germline CDR1 is MNHEY and CDR2 SVGAGI. This CDR3 reads CASSAAGGREKLFF. In nucleotides, the CDR3 is TGTGCCAGCAGCGCGGCAGGGGGAAGGGAAAAACTGTTTTTT.

The chain recombines TRBV5-1 with TRBJ2-5; 10 nucleotides match TRBD2. The junction had 5 bases not matched to a gene; V was cut back by 4 bases and J by 5 bases. This CDR3 contains 14 residues. Germline CDR1 SGHRS, CDR2 YFSETQ. The CDR3 bases are TGCGCCAGCAGCCCCACTAGCGGGAAGGAGACCCAGTACTTC. It specifies CASSPTSGKETQYF.

V gene TRBV13 combines with J gene TRBJ1-2; D remains ambiguous. The CDR3 covers 13 residues. The germline CDR1 and CDR2 sequences are PRHDT and FYEKMQ (reference sequence). V lost 0 bases and J lost 5, with 7 bases in between. The CDR3: CASSLGNEYGYTF. The CDR3 DNA reads TGTGCCAGCAGCTTAGGGAATGAATATGGCTACACCTTC.

The chain carries TRBV20-1 and TRBJ1-5, with D uncertain. This CDR3 is 15 amino acids long. Germline V gives CDR1 DFQATT, CDR2 SNEGSKA (reference sequence). V was shortened by 3 bases and J by 2 bases, with 14 bases between the two germline ends. CDR3 nucleotide sequence: TGCAGTGCTAGTGAAGGGCCGCTTGGCAATCAGCCCCAGCATTTT. It translates to CSASEGPLGNQPQHF.